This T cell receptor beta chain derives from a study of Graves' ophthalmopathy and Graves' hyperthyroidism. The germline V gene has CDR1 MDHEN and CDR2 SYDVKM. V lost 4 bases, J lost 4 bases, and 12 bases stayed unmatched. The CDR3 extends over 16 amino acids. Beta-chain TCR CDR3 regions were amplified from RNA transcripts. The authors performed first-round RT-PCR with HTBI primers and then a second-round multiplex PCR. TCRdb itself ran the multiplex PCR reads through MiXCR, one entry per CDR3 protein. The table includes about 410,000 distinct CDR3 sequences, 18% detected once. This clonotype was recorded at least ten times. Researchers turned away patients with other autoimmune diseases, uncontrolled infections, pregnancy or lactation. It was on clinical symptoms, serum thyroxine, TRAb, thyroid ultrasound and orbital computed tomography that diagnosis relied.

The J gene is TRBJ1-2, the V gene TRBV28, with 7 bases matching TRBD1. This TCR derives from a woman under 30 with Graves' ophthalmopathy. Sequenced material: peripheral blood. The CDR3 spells CASSYPLGTEFYGYTF. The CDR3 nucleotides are TGTGCCAGCAGTTACCCCCTGGGGACAGAATTCTATGGCTACACCTTC.